This entry lists 13 T cell receptor beta chains sequenced from one sample in a study of cytomegalovirus exposure and HLA in healthy donors. Amplification used 60 Vbeta primers and 13 Jbeta primers. Assay: immunoSEQ multiplex PCR; the TCRdb copy retains only in-frame clones and omits some. The repertoire holds 90,000 or so clones, with approximately 80% as singletons. Sample: PBMCs. These TCRs come from a man in his fifties or sixties in good health and CMV-seropositive.

The chain employs TRBV30 and TRBJ2-2, with 9 positions matching TRBD2. J lost 3 bases, V lost 1 base, and 0 bases had no gene match. CDR1 is GTSNPN and CDR2 is SVGIG in the germline V gene (reference sequence). The length of the CDR3 is 14 residues. The DNA of the CDR3 is TGTGCCTGGAGTGGACTAGCGGACACCGGGGAGCTGTTTTTT. Protein sequence: CAWSGLADTGELFF.

This clone has a handful of counts. This chain joins TRBV29-1 and TRBJ1-1; D possibly corresponds to TRBD1 (5 bases). The germline gives CDR1 SQVTM, CDR2 ANQGSEA. Trimming pared 6 bases from V and 2 bases from J, leaving 7 bases between. The CDR3 length is 11 residues. The CDR3 DNA reads TGCAGCGTGACAGTCAACACTGAAGCTTTCTTT. This encodes CSVTVNTEAFF.

The rearrangement links TRBV6-6 to TRBJ2-3; 13 positions match TRBD2. Germline V gene data show CDR1 as MNHNY and CDR2 as SVGAGI (reference sequence). The length of the CDR3 is 16 residues. V was pared by 6 bases and J by 5 bases, with 8 bases of the junction left unmatched. DNA for the CDR3: TGTGCCAGCAGCCCCCAGGGGACTAGCGGGATAGATACGCAGTATTTT. The encoded protein is CASSPQGTSGIDTQYF.

This chain joins TRBV5-1 and TRBJ2-2; possibly TRBD1 for D (5 bases). The V and J ends lost 2 bases and 7 bases respectively, with 9 bases between them. The CDR3 consists of 13 residues. The V gene's germline CDR1 is SGHRS and CDR2 YFSETQ. CDR3 region: CASSFDRNGELFF. The CDR3, as DNA: TGCGCCAGCAGCTTCGACAGAAACGGGGAGCTGTTTTTT.

This clone was seen once. The chain uses TRBV5-1 and TRBJ1-2; the D is unclear. The germline gives CDR1 SGHRS, CDR2 YFSETQ. V was pared by 0 bases and J by 1 base, with 7 bases between. This CDR3 comprises 14 residues. CDR3 nucleotides: TGCGCCAGCAGCTTGGGTTCAGATAACTATGGCTACACCTTC. This sequence encodes CASSLGSDNYGYTF.

CDR3: CASSLRGGGADTQYF. The CDR3 DNA reads as TGTGCCAGCAGCCTAAGGGGCGGAGGGGCAGATACGCAGTATTTT. This chain uses TRBV11-2 with TRBJ2-3; possible D gene TRBD2, 6 bases. Germline V gene lookup returns CDR1 SGHAT and CDR2 FQNNGV. V lost 5 bases and J 4 bases, leaving 16 bases between the germline ends. The CDR3 extends over 15 amino acids.

This clone was picked up one time. The chain carries TRBV18 and TRBJ1-1, with TRBD1 matching 9 bases. Germline V gene lookup returns CDR1 KGHSH and CDR2 LQKENI. This CDR3 is 13 amino acids long. Trimming took 3 bases from V and 7 from J; bases not matched to a gene: 3. This chain's CDR3 is CASSPGQGNEAFF. DNA for the CDR3: TGTGCCAGCTCACCCGGACAGGGGAATGAAGCTTTCTTT.

The chain recombines TRBV19 with TRBJ2-1; D is uncertain. V was cut by 4 bases and J by 8 bases, with 9 bases left in between. CDR1 is LNHDA and CDR2 is SQIVND in the germline V gene (reference sequence). This CDR3 comprises 12 residues. The CDR3 here is CASSRERYEQFF. The CDR3, as DNA: TGTGCCAGTAGTAGAGAGCGTTATGAGCAGTTCTTC.

DNA for the CDR3: TGCAGCGCTGCAGCGGTTCACTCCTACGAGCAGTACTTC. The encoded protein is CSAAAVHSYEQYF. V and J are TRBV29-1 and TRBJ2-7; TRBD2 might be the D (5 bases). Per germline, CDR1 SQVTM and CDR2 ANQGSEA. Trimming shortened V by 7 bases and J by 0 bases, and 13 bases separated the two germline ends. The length of the CDR3 is 13 residues.

The chain is built from TRBV10-3 and TRBJ1-2, with D uncertain. CDR3 length: 13 amino acids. The germline V gene has CDR1 ENHRY and CDR2 SYGVKD. Trimming shortened V by 3 bases and J by 4 bases, and 9 bases separated the two germline ends. The CDR3 is CAISDLGAYGYTF. CDR3 in DNA: TGTGCCATCAGTGATTTAGGAGCCTATGGCTACACCTTC.

This clone was seen a single time. The chain couples TRBV9 to TRBJ2-5, with D tentatively TRBD2 (5 bases). CDR1 is SGDLS and CDR2 is YYNGEE in the germline V gene. V was trimmed by 0 bases and J by 4 bases, leaving 16 bases between them. This CDR3 comprises 16 residues. The CDR3 bases are TGTGCCAGCAGCGTAGCGCTTGGAGATGGAGGAGAGACCCAGTACTTC. Amino acids: CASSVALGDGGETQYF.

V is TRBV19 and J is TRBJ2-7, with 9 bases aligning to TRBD1. The CDR3 is 12 residues long. Germline V gives CDR1 LNHDA, CDR2 SQIVND (reference sequence). V was pared by 6 bases and J by 9 bases, with 6 bases of the junction left unmatched. CDR3 protein: CASRWGQGRQYF. Written as DNA, the CDR3 is TGTGCCAGTAGGTGGGGACAGGGTCGGCAGTACTTC. Full variable domain (missing parts from reference TRBV19 and TRBJ2-7): DGGITQSPKYLFRKEGQNVTLSCEQNLNHDAMYWYRQDPGQGLRLIYYSQIVNDFQKGDIAEGYSVSREKKESFPLTVTSAQKNPTAFYLCASRWGQGRQYFGPGTRLTVT.

This clone was detected once. The genes are TRBV11-2 and TRBJ2-1, with 7 bases matching TRBD1. Germline V lookup: CDR1 SGHAT, CDR2 FQNNGV. With 3 bases clipped from V and 1 base from J, the junction kept 3 bases outside the gene matches. CDR3 length: 15 residues. CDR3 sequence: CASSFPTGSYNEQFF. CDR3 bases: TGTGCCAGCAGCTTTCCGACAGGGTCCTACAATGAGCAGTTCTTC.